One and the same sample provided the 21 T cell receptor beta chains below, sequenced in a study of T cell responses to AZD1222 COVID-19 vaccine. Profiled with immunoSEQ multiplex PCR; TCRdb holds only in-frame clones, not every one. The sample consists of 90,000 to 150,000 clones, just under 90% of them appearing once. Sequenced here: peripheral blood, sampled on day 0 of AZD1222 vaccination. The receptors here all came from an adult in good health.

V usage is TRBV11-2 and J usage is TRBJ2-4; 14 positions agree with TRBD2. This CDR3 contains 16 residues. The V segment lost 7 bases and the J segment 7 bases; nucleotides outside the gene matches: 9. Germline CDR1 and CDR2: SGHAT and FQNNGV. CDR3 region: CASIPGLAGVQNIQYF. DNA of the CDR3: TGTGCCAGCATCCCGGGACTAGCGGGAGTACAGAACATTCAGTACTTC.

V is TRBV5-6 and J is TRBJ1-4; no clear D gene. Germline loops: CDR1 SGHDT, CDR2 YYEEEE. This CDR3 has 14 amino acids. Deletions cut 0 bases from V and 7 bases from J, with 10 bases between. In nucleotides, the CDR3 is TGTGCCAGCAGCTTGGATGGGTTAGGTGAAAAACTGTTTTTT. Protein sequence: CASSLDGLGEKLFF.

The rearrangement links TRBV12-2 to TRBJ1-4; the table's D call of TRBD1 was not tested on the DNA. TRBV12-2 corresponds to a pseudogene. This CDR3 spans 17 amino acids. The CDR3 here is CASRLVESTGVGEKLFF. For the CDR3, the DNA is TGTGCAAGTCGCTTAGTGGAATCGACAGGGGTCGGGGAAAAACTGTTTTTT.

The chain recombines TRBV2 with TRBJ1-5; D not certain. V was shortened by 6 bases and J by 0 bases, with 9 bases between the two germline ends. Germline CDR1 is SNHLY and CDR2 is FYNNEI. The CDR3 covers 14 residues. For the CDR3, the DNA is TGTGCCAGCAGGGCCCCTCCTAGCAATCAGCCCCAGCATTTT. Its protein is CASRAPPSNQPQHF.

The chain joins TRBV19 to TRBJ2-2, with 8 bases matching TRBD1. V shed 7 bases, J shed 0 bases, and the junction held 4 bases outside the gene matches. CDR1 LNHDA and CDR2 SQIVND come from the germline V gene (reference sequence). The CDR3 consists of 15 residues. The CDR3 DNA reads TGTGCCAGTATTCAGGACAGGGCGAACACCGGGGAGCTGTTTTTT. As protein: CASIQDRANTGELFF.

In regard to this clone: The identical CDR3 is also encoded by other nucleotide sequences in the sample. The chain combines TRBV28 with TRBJ1-1, with D possibly matching TRBD1 (5 bases). V lost 5 bases and J lost 2, with 12 bases in between. CDR1 and CDR2 from the germline V gene are MDHEN and SYDVKM. CDR3 length: 14 residues. The CDR3 is CASSPGRFNTEAFF. CDR3 DNA: TGTGCCAGCAGTCCGGGACGCTTCAACACTGAAGCTTTCTTT.

On this clone: Other DNA sequences in the same sample also yield this CDR3. J is TRBJ1-1 and V is TRBV18; D is uncertain. Trimming took 4 bases from V and 1 from J, leaving 7 bases between them. There are 13 residues in the CDR3. The germline V gene has CDR1 KGHSH and CDR2 LQKENI. The CDR3 nucleotides are TGTGCCAGCTCACTACGGGAGAACACTGAAGCTTTCTTT. As protein: CASSLRENTEAFF.

The chain couples TRBV19 to TRBJ1-5, with 7 bases lining up with TRBD1. Germline lookup yields CDR1 LNHDA and CDR2 SQIVND (reference sequence). The CDR3 totals 13 residues. With 3 bases clipped from V and 5 bases from J, the junction kept 1 base outside the gene matches. The CDR3 loop is CASSIQGDQPQHF. The CDR3 DNA is TGTGCCAGTAGTATTCAGGGGGATCAGCCCCAGCATTTT.

This clone was observed a single time. The chain has TRBV30 and TRBJ2-2; D is ambiguous. Looked up from germline, CDR1 is GTSNPN and CDR2 is SVGIG (reference sequence). The CDR3 consists of 14 residues. V was pared by 4 bases and J by 2 bases, with 11 bases between. The CDR3 sequence is CAWNLEDNTGELFF. The CDR3 nucleotides are TGTGCCTGGAATCTAGAGGATAACACCGGGGAGCTGTTTTTT.

The chain recombines TRBV13 with TRBJ1-2; 8 nucleotides agree with TRBD1. J was trimmed by 8 bases and V by 5 bases; bases with no gene match: 4. CDR1 and CDR2 (germline): PRHDT, FYEKMQ (reference sequence). This CDR3 spans 12 amino acids. CDR3 in DNA: TGTGCCAGCAGCCCCGGGACAGGCGGCTACACCTTC. This sequence encodes CASSPGTGGYTF.

The chain employs TRBV3-1 (or the pseudogene TRBV3-2) and TRBJ1-2, with a weak D call TRBD1 (5 bases). The CDR3 extends over 14 amino acids. Germline lookup yields CDR1 LGHDT and CDR2 YNNKEL (reference sequence). The V and J ends lost 0 bases and 7 bases respectively, with 12 bases between them. Here the CDR3 reads CASSQDEGRAGYTF. For the CDR3, the DNA is TGTGCCAGCAGCCAAGATGAGGGCAGGGCTGGCTACACCTTC.

This clone was seen only once. Other DNA sequences within the sample encode an identical CDR3. The gene calls are TRBV30 and TRBJ1-2; D not certain. The V gene's germline CDR1 is GTSNPN and CDR2 SVGIG (reference sequence). The CDR3 runs 11 residues. V dropped 1 base and J dropped 4 bases, with 4 bases sitting between them. The CDR3 region is CAWSGTYGYTF. As DNA, the CDR3 is TGTGCCTGGAGTGGCACCTATGGCTACACCTTC.

V gene TRBV18 combines with J gene TRBJ2-1; weak D call: TRBD1 (6 bases). V dropped 2 bases and J dropped 5 bases, with 10 bases sitting between them. The germline CDR1 and CDR2 sequences are KGHSH and LQKENI. The CDR3 spans 14 residues. CDR3 sequence: CASSPTGSDNEQFF. CDR3 nucleotide sequence: TGTGCCAGCTCACCAACAGGGTCCGACAATGAGCAGTTCTTC.

The rearrangement uses TRBV4-1 and TRBJ2-7, with D uncertain. This CDR3 has 15 residues. Per the germline V gene, CDR1 is MGHRA and CDR2 is YSYEKL. V was trimmed by 0 bases and J by 3 bases, leaving 12 bases between them. This CDR3 is CASSQDFTAYYEQYF. The CDR3 DNA is TGCGCCAGCAGCCAAGATTTCACAGCCTACTACGAGCAGTACTTC.

This chain links TRBV4-1 with TRBJ2-1; 7 nucleotides align to TRBD2. With 2 bases clipped from V and 9 bases from J, the junction kept 10 bases outside the gene matches. The CDR3 sequence is 15 residues long. Germline assignment: CDR1 MGHRA and CDR2 YSYEKL. The CDR3 spells CASSQNLGGRAEQFF. CDR3 nucleotide sequence: TGCGCCAGCAGCCAAAACCTTGGGGGGAGGGCTGAGCAGTTCTTC.

The V gene is TRBV4-1, the J gene TRBJ2-3; D not certain. The V gene lost 0 bases and the J gene lost 4 bases, with 11 bases spanning the gap. Germline CDR1 is MGHRA and CDR2 is YSYEKL. CDR3 length equals 15 residues. CDR3: CASSQEGFLADTQYF. The CDR3 DNA sequence: TGCGCCAGCAGCCAAGAAGGGTTTTTGGCAGATACGCAGTATTTT.

This clone was detected only once. J is TRBJ1-6 and V is TRBV27; perhaps TRBD1 as D (5 bases). Germline assignment: CDR1 MNHEY and CDR2 SMNVEV (reference sequence). V was cut by 6 bases and J by 3 bases, with 21 bases left in between. This CDR3 is built from 18 residues. The CDR3 region has the DNA TGTGCCAGCAGCTTTGCGGGGACCCGGATGGGCTATAATTCACCCCTCCACTTT. It translates to CASSFAGTRMGYNSPLHF.

This chain's CDR3 is CASRPSGHGASNGYTF. In nucleotides, the CDR3 is TGTGCCAGCAGACCCTCCGGACATGGGGCCTCCAATGGCTACACCTTC. This chain links TRBV3-1 (or the pseudogene TRBV3-2) with TRBJ1-2; weak D call: TRBD1 (5 bases). V shed 6 bases and J shed 6 bases, with 23 bases lying between them. The CDR3 extends over 16 amino acids. Looked up from germline, CDR1 is LGHDT and CDR2 is YNNKEL (reference sequence).

The CDR3 DNA sequence: TGTGCCAGCAGCTTAGTTGGGACTAGCGGGAGGGCCTACAATGAGCAGTTCTTC. This encodes CASSLVGTSGRAYNEQFF. This rearrangement joins TRBV7-2 to TRBJ2-1, with 16 bases lining up with TRBD2. This CDR3 comprises 18 residues. Germline-derived CDR1 and CDR2 are SGHTA and FQGNSA. J gave up 2 bases and V 1 base, and 2 bases lay outside the gene matches.

The chain employs TRBV27 and TRBJ2-2, with TRBD2 matching 9 bases. Per germline, CDR1 MNHEY and CDR2 SMNVEV (reference sequence). This CDR3 contains 17 residues. With 2 bases clipped from V and 5 bases from J, the junction kept 9 bases outside the gene matches. CDR3 nucleotide sequence: TGTGCCAGCAGTTTAACCCCCCTTAGCGGGAGTACCGGGGAGCTGTTTTTT. Translated: CASSLTPLSGSTGELFF.

J is TRBJ1-5 and V is TRBV28; weak D call: TRBD1 (6 bases). V was cut by 6 bases and J by 1 base, with 13 bases left in between. The CDR3 length is 15 residues. Germline V gene data show CDR1 as MDHEN and CDR2 as SYDVKM. CDR3 residues: CASRDRSVSNQPQHF. DNA for the CDR3: TGTGCCAGCAGGGACAGATCAGTGAGCAATCAGCCCCAGCATTTT.